The rows below give T cell receptor beta chains drawn from one sample of a study of blood T cell repertoires in COVID-19. Profiling relied on immunoSEQ multiplex PCR, and the TCRdb table lists in-frame clones only, not all of them. The top ten hold roughly 9.8% of the sample, which has roughly 100,000 clones, approximately 80% seen once. The specimen was peripheral blood. The receptors were sampled from a woman of 80 years or more with acute or convalescent COVID-19. CDR3s include the opening cysteine and the closing phenylalanine or tryptophan.

j_call	v_call	cdr3_aa
TRBJ1-6	TRBV21-1	CASSKEGTGGSPLHF
TRBJ1-2	TRBV25-1	CASSDHDRIGYTF
TRBJ1-2	TRBV3-1/TRBV3-2	CASSQDMSASYGYTF
TRBJ1-5	TRBV2	CASKSDRGRDQPQHF
TRBJ2-7	TRBV7-9	CASSFQAGDEQYF
TRBJ1-5	TRBV28	CASSDRGNQPQHF
TRBJ2-7	TRBV30	CAWSEGGSSYEQYF
TRBJ2-7	TRBV4-3	CASSQGGTGGYYEQYF
TRBJ2-3	TRBV7-3	CASSLVGADTQYF
TRBJ2-7	TRBV18	CASSPRQGASMEQYF
TRBJ1-3	TRBV7-3	CASSPQGISGNTIYF
TRBJ1-1	TRBV4-1	CASSQGTFRGRLNTEAFF
TRBJ2-1	TRBV6-1	CASSEGLAGQQFF
TRBJ1-5	TRBV20-1	CSASSGNSNQPQHF
TRBJ2-5	TRBV7-6	CASSLLAGGQETQYF
TRBJ2-2	TRBV24-1	CATSETTGSKHRGAVF
TRBJ2-5	TRBV28	CASSPIAGKGEGTQYF
TRBJ2-7	TRBV6-2/TRBV6-3	CASSFLAEHAYEQYF
TRBJ2-7	TRBV4-3	CASSQESTFGEQYF
TRBJ1-6	TRBV7-3	CASSLTTEQNSPLHF
TRBJ2-7	TRBV9	CASSRGRGAHEQYF
TRBJ1-1	TRBV18	CASSTGENTEAFF
TRBJ1-1	TRBV5-1	CASHTNTEAFF
TRBJ1-6	TRBV28	CASRTGNRLNNSPLHF
TRBJ1-4	TRBV30	CAWSIGTGVEKLFF
TRBJ1-3	TRBV5-4	CASSFTTGAGNTIYF
TRBJ2-5	TRBV12-3/TRBV12-4	CASSLAGAETQYF
TRBJ1-5	TRBV12-3/TRBV12-4	CASSANIQPQHF
TRBJ1-2	TRBV6-2/TRBV6-3	CASSYVPLSGGGYTF
TRBJ1-1	TRBV18	CASSRTGPIMNTEAFF
TRBJ2-5	TRBV19	CASSPYTRYGTQYF
TRBJ1-1	TRBV6-1	CASRQGLSMNTEAFF
TRBJ1-2	TRBV7-2	CASSPQGQGYGYTF
TRBJ1-2	TRBV9	CASSTTREGAYGYTF
TRBJ2-7	TRBV10-3	CAISGDYHYEQYF
TRBJ1-5	TRBV19	CASSGSNQPQHF
TRBJ2-7	TRBV7-9	CASSKQGMGHYEQYF
TRBJ2-7	TRBV12-5	CASGPGLAGEQYF
TRBJ2-2	TRBV3-1/TRBV3-2	CASSSQGGAGELFF
TRBJ1-2	TRBV5-4	CASSHPDSGYGYTF
TRBJ1-2	TRBV11-2	CASSSPRDTFNYGYTF
TRBJ2-7	TRBV5-5	CASSLVAGGPGEQYF
TRBJ1-3	TRBV19	CASIEGQGRGNTIYF
TRBJ2-7	TRBV11-2	CASSLVAGKYEQYF
TRBJ2-7	TRBV19	CASSRDRDRRYEQYF
TRBJ2-7	TRBV11-2	CASSRGGSSYEQYF
TRBJ1-5	TRBV7-4	CASSTGQGCNQPQHF
TRBJ2-1	TRBV7-2	CASSLAPSGPSYNEQFF
TRBJ2-7	TRBV28	CASSLGQGGNEQYF
TRBJ2-7	TRBV11-2	CASSLQGVQGHEQYF
TRBJ2-2	TRBV19	CASSQAGEVTGELFF
TRBJ1-3	TRBV2	CASSEIVRVGNTIYF
TRBJ1-1	TRBV6-2/TRBV6-3	CASSYNRGAEAFF
TRBJ1-5	TRBV5-8	CASSLSGGERQPQHF
TRBJ1-2	TRBV6-2/TRBV6-3	CASSRQVTSDYGYTF
TRBJ2-5	TRBV24-1	CATQRGPRETQYF